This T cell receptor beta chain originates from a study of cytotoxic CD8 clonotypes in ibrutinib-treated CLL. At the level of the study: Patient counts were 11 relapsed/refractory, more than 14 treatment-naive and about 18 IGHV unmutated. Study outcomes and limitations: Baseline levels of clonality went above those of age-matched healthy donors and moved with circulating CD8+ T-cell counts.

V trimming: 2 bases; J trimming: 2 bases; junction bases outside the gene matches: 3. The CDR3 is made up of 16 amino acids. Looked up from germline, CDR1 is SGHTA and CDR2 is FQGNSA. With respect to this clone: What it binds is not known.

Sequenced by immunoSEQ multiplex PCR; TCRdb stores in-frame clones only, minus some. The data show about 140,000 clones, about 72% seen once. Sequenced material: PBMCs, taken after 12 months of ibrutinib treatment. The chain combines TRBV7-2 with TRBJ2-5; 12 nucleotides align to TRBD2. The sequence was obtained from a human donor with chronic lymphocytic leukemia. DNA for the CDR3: TGTGCCAGCAGCTTATCGCTAGCGGGAGGGCAAGAGACCCAGTACTTC. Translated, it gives CASSLSLAGGQETQYF.